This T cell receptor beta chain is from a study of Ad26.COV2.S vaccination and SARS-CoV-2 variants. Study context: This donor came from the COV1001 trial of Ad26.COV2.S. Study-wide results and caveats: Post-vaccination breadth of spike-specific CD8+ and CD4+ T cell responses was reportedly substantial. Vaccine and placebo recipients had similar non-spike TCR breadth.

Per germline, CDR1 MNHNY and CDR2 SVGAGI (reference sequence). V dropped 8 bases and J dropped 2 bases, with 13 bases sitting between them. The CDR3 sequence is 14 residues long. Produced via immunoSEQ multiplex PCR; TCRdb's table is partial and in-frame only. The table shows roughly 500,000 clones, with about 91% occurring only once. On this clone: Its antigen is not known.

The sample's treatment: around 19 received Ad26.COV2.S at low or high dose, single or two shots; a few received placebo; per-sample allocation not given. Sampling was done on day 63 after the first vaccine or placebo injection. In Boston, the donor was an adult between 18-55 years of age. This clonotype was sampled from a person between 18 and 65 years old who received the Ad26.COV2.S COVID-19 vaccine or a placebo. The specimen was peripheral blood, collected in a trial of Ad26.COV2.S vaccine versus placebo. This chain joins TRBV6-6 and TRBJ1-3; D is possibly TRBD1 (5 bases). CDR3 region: CASELPGPGNTIYF. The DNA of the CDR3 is TGTGCCAGCGAGCTCCCGGGGCCTGGAAACACCATATATTTT.